The rows below give T cell receptor beta chains drawn from one sample of a study of T cell repertoires in cytomegalovirus infection. TCRdb reanalysed the reads using MiXCR and keeps one entry per CDR3 protein. The top ten clones hold roughly 10% of a sample with over 450,000 distinct CDR3 sequences, roughly 12% of them seen once. The sequenced material came from PBMCs. All receptors come from a human donor in good health (CMV status not recorded). Some clones in this sample may be carry-over from other donors' samples. CDR3s leave out the opening cysteine and the closing phenylalanine or tryptophan. The listing skips clone size in some rows; elsewhere it reads once, few, many or a size class.

>many|TRBJ1-4|TRBV7-8
ASSLAAYRDEKLF
>many|TRBJ2-7|TRBV28
ASSLPLEAGRTYEQY
>once|TRBJ2-7|TRBV6-6
ASSPLYEQS
>NA|TRBJ2-3|TRBV6-5
ASSYKKRVPGPDTQY
>many|TRBJ1-4|TRBV7-9
ASSLRGTGDEKLF
>many|TRBJ2-1|TRBV19
ASSGQGLVNEQF
>many|TRBJ1-4|TRBV7-2
ASSLVGGATNEKLF
>few|TRBJ2-3|TRBV13
ASSQNGFGGDTQY
>many|TRBJ2-6|TRBV2
ASSEIRGLSGANVLT
>many|TRBJ2-7|TRBV7-2
ASKPDRASYEQY
>few|TRBJ2-7|TRBV10-3
AISEGTKSYEQY
>many|TRBJ2-7|TRBV9
ASSVDSGGPYEQY
>few|TRBJ2-1|TRBV29-1
SVGGDRYNEQF
>many|TRBJ2-1|TRBV7-7
ASSPGTGGNNEQF
>many|TRBJ1-2|TRBV14
ATSSGLNYGYT
>many|TRBJ1-6|TRBV20-1
SARGTGYSPLH
>many|TRBJ2-1|TRBV7-8
ASSLVGERIFNEQF
>few|TRBJ1-4|TRBV4-2
ASSQERTGWEKLF
>many|TRBJ1-2|TRBV10-3
AGGQTGDGYT
>few|TRBJ1-4|TRBV2
ASSLQGQGGEKLF
>NA|TRBJ2-7|TRBV7-3
ASSLSGTDGLYEQY